This TCR beta chain was recovered during a study of T cell responses to AZD1222 COVID-19 vaccine. Whole-study context: Pooled together were second doses at about 4 or about 12 weeks. The study, taken as a whole, reports: The donor group comprised mostly white British people and more females; the analysis possibly underestimated clonal diversity.

To note about this clone: No antigen is known for it.

The protocol was immunoSEQ multiplex PCR, while the TCRdb copy is restricted to in-frame clones and leaves out a portion. The sample yields some 150,000 clones, around 92% seen once. The ends were cut back, 0 bases at V and 3 bases at J, with 11 bases in the middle. The CDR3 is made up of 15 amino acids. Per the germline V gene, CDR1 is MNHEY and CDR2 is SVGAGI. The clonotype was recovered from an adult in good health. This specimen was peripheral blood, taken on day 0 of AZD1222 vaccination. The chain links TRBV6-5 to TRBJ1-1; D possibly corresponds to TRBD1 (5 bases). The CDR3 DNA follows: TGTGCCAGCAGTTACTCGGGGCAGGGATACACTGAAGCTTTCTTT. This translates into CASSYSGQGYTEAFF.